The TCR beta chain described here comes from a study of CD8 T cells in Susac syndrome. Reverse transcription used roughly 0.5 to 1 ug RNA and random hexamers. TCRdb used MiXCR to reprocess the immunoSEQ multiplex PCR reads, holding one entry per CDR3 protein. The table includes 50,000 or so distinct CDR3 sequences, 93% detected once. Per the germline V gene, CDR1 is MNHEY and CDR2 is SMNVEV (reference sequence). The V and J ends lost 5 bases and 9 bases, in that order; junction bases with no gene match: 8. CDR3 length: 14 residues. This rearrangement joins TRBV27 to TRBJ2-1; 9 bases align to TRBD1. This receptor was taken from a human donor in good health. Sample: CD8+ T cells from PBMCs. CDR3 coding DNA: TGTGCCAGCAGTACCGGGACAGGGCTTATTGAGCAGTTCTTC. It yields the protein CASSTGTGLIEQFF.